The 18 T cell receptor beta chains below come from one sample, sequenced in a study of T cells in Graves' hyperthyroidism and ophthalmopathy (dated by TCRdb to the late 2010s). Library preparation employed multiplex PCR. Sequencer: Illumina HiSeq 2000. The TCR beta CDR3 regions were amplified from RNA transcripts. For the first round of RT-PCR on the TCR CDR3, the HTBI primer set was used together with the Qiagen OneStep RT-PCR kit. TCRdb reworked the public reads: Q25 trimming with fastp, MiXCR clone assembly, productive beta chains retained. Merged by CDR3 protein, the rows form single entries marked with the most common genes and DNA. The sample table shows 300,000 to 450,000 distinct CDR3 sequences, and about 14% are seen once. About 20% of the sample is taken by the ten largest. Material for sequencing was blood. Receptors were obtained from a woman in her twenties or thirties with Graves' ophthalmopathy.

For this clonotype: A much larger clone lies a single base off, so this may be a read error. The chain joins TRBV19 to TRBJ2-3; possible D gene TRBD2, 7 bases. The CDR3 is made up of 17 amino acids. Trimming removed 5 bases at V and 1 base at J, with 19 bases between. Germline CDR1 and CDR2: LNHDA and SQIVND (reference sequence). CDR3: CASSLGGGPIGTDTQYF. DNA of the CDR3: TGTGCCAGTAGTCTAGGGGGGGGGCCAATCGGCACAGATACGCAGTATTTT.

The chain joins TRBV6-1 to TRBJ1-1; tentative D call: TRBD1 (6 bases). This CDR3 comprises 15 residues. The germline CDR1 and CDR2 sequences are MNHNS and SASEGT. Trimming took 6 bases from V and 10 from J, leaving 24 bases between them. CDR3 protein: CASSSHDGGGSLAFF. CDR3 sequence (DNA): TGTGCCAGCAGCTCACATGATGGGGGGGGCAGCTTAGCTTTCTTT.

This clonotype was recorded many times. The V and J genes are TRBV20-1 and TRBJ2-7; tentative D call: TRBD2 (5 bases). This CDR3 contains 13 residues. V dropped 4 bases and J dropped 2 bases, with 12 bases sitting between them. Germline lookup yields CDR1 DFQATT and CDR2 SNEGSKA (reference sequence). The CDR3 bases are TGCAGTGCTATTCGCGGGTCGACCTACGAGCAGTACTTC. It translates to CSAIRGSTYEQYF.

Ten or more counts support this clonotype. The V call is TRBV29-1, the J call TRBJ1-1, with D perhaps matching TRBD1 (5 bases). Germline CDR1 and CDR2: SQVTM and ANQGSEA. Trimming took off 6 bases at V and 0 bases at J, with 23 bases between the two ends. This CDR3 is built from 17 residues. CDR3 DNA sequence: TGCAGCGTCGACAAGGACACCCCTCTTCCTTTGAACACTGAAGCTTTCTTT. Its translation: CSVDKDTPLPLNTEAFF.

Details on this clonotype: Relative to the germline gene, one junction end is altered; a read error may explain this. V usage is TRBV7-7 and J usage is TRBJ2-7; D is possibly TRBD1 (6 bases). The CDR3 length is 15 residues. Germline loops: CDR1 SSHAT, CDR2 FNYEAQ (reference sequence). For the CDR3, the DNA is TGTGCTAGCAGCCCCCTGGTGCAGGGGACCTACGAGCAGTACTTC. Amino acids: CASSPLVQGTYEQYF.

There are a few counts of this clonotype. The V and J genes are TRBV24-1 and TRBJ2-5, with 8 bases matching TRBD1. Trimming took 7 bases from V and 5 from J; bases not matched to a gene: 14. CDR1 is KGHDR, CDR2 SFDVKD, per germline. CDR3 length: 16 amino acids. CDR3 residues: CATSPRPSRGLETQYF. DNA of the CDR3: TGTGCCACCAGCCCGAGGCCGAGCAGGGGGCTCGAGACCCAGTACTTC.

This clonotype was observed a few times. The chain carries TRBV19 and TRBJ2-7, with D tentatively TRBD1 (5 bases). Germline CDR1 LNHDA, CDR2 SQIVND (reference sequence). The CDR3 loop spans 12 amino acids. V lost 9 bases, J lost 3 bases, and 12 bases lay in between. CDR3 sequence reads: CASSGHHYEQYF. The CDR3 DNA reads as TGTGCCAGCTCTGGACACCACTACGAGCAGTACTTC.

This clonotype was detected ten times or more. The V call is TRBV7-8, the J call TRBJ2-5; D is perhaps TRBD2 (5 bases). The ends were cut back, 4 bases at V and 1 base at J, with 19 bases in the middle. This CDR3 is built from 17 residues. Germline assignment: CDR1 SGHVS and CDR2 FQNEAQ. DNA for the CDR3: TGTGCCAGCAGCTACATGTCTAGCACTTGGGGCCAAGAGACCCAGTACTTC. It is translated as CASSYMSSTWGQETQYF.

This chain uses TRBV29-1 with TRBJ1-1; D remains ambiguous. The V and J ends lost 7 bases and 1 base respectively, with 10 bases between them. The CDR3 covers 12 residues. The germline V gene encodes CDR1 SQVTM and CDR2 ANQGSEA. For the CDR3, the DNA is TGCAGCGCAAACAGTGGGAACACTGAAGCTTTCTTT. Translating gives CSANSGNTEAFF.

This clonotype was seen only once. The J gene is TRBJ2-3, the V gene TRBV7-2; possibly TRBD2 for D (7 bases). The CDR3 covers 16 residues. CDR1 and CDR2 from the germline V gene are SGHTA and FQGNSA. V dropped 0 bases and J dropped 5 bases, with 15 bases sitting between them. The CDR3 coding sequence is TGTGCCAGCAGCTTAGCGGCGGGGGCTAATTTAGATACGCAGTATTTT. Protein: CASSLAAGANLDTQYF.

Ten or more counts support this clonotype. The J gene is TRBJ2-7, the V gene TRBV6-1, with unresolved D. Germline V lookup: CDR1 MNHNS, CDR2 SASEGT. This CDR3 is 12 amino acids long. The germline V and J ends were trimmed by 0 bases and 3 bases, with 3 bases remaining between them. CDR3 amino acids: CASSEAGYEQYF. The CDR3 nucleotides are TGTGCCAGCAGTGAAGCGGGCTACGAGCAGTACTTC.

This clonotype was recorded at least ten times. The rearrangement uses TRBV28 and TRBJ1-5; perhaps TRBD1 as D (6 bases). The germline V gene encodes CDR1 MDHEN and CDR2 SYDVKM. V was shortened by 3 bases and J by 9 bases, with 21 bases between the two germline ends. This CDR3 has 16 amino acids. CDR3 protein: CASSLTPGAALLPQHF. The CDR3 bases are TGTGCCAGCAGTTTGACTCCAGGGGCCGCTCTCCTGCCCCAGCATTTT.

In its sample, this clonotype was seen many times. The chain couples TRBV2 to TRBJ2-7; no clear D gene. The V end was cut by 7 bases, the J end by 5 bases, with 9 bases between. The CDR3 runs 11 residues. Germline CDR1 and CDR2: SNHLY and FYNNEI. The CDR3 DNA sequence: TGTGCCAGCACGTCGAGGAACGAGCAGTACTTC. It is translated as CASTSRNEQYF.

Comment on this clonotype: A much bigger clone sits one base away, suggesting this may be a read error. Since the CDR3 does not end with the conserved phenylalanine or tryptophan, this likely comes from a read error. The chain joins TRBV20-1 to TRBJ2-5, with a possible D match to TRBD1 (5 bases). V lost 3 bases and J lost 3, with 20 bases in between. The CDR3 is made up of 16 amino acids. The germline V gene has CDR1 DFQATT and CDR2 SNEGSKA (reference sequence). The chain's CDR3 is CSASTLGQQVEETQYL. CDR3 nucleotide sequence: TGCAGTGCTAGTACCCTGGGGCAGCAGGTCGAAGAGACCCAGTACCTC.

The rearrangement uses TRBV19 and TRBJ2-1; TRBD1 or TRBD2 may be the D gene (5 bases each). The CDR3 is made up of 15 amino acids. From germline, CDR1 is LNHDA and CDR2 SQIVND (reference sequence). Trimming took off 4 bases at V and 4 bases at J, with 14 bases between the two ends. The CDR3 nucleotides read TGTGCCAGTAGTAGAGGGGCACCATTGTACAATGAGCAGTTCTTC. This gives the protein CASSRGAPLYNEQFF.

This clonotype was seen a few times. The rearrangement uses TRBV15 and TRBJ2-1; 12 bases map to TRBD2. V gave up 1 base and J gave up 8 bases; unmatched junction bases: 3. Germline values: CDR1 LNHNV, CDR2 YYDKDF (reference sequence). The CDR3 extends over 15 amino acids. The CDR3 sequence: CATSRASGGVDEQFF. CDR3 nucleotides: TGTGCCACCAGCAGAGCTAGCGGGGGGGTGGATGAGCAGTTCTTC.

This clonotype has at least ten counts. V and J are TRBV28 and TRBJ1-1; D not resolved. Germline V gives CDR1 MDHEN, CDR2 SYDVKM. The CDR3 runs 15 residues. With 6 bases removed from V and 4 bases from J, the gap between germline ends came to 18 bases. The DNA for the CDR3 is TGTGCCAGCAGGCCCCAGGTGGGCTTAGGCACTGAAGCTTTCTTT. This sequence encodes CASRPQVGLGTEAFF.

This clonotype occurred many times. This chain uses TRBV7-8 with TRBJ2-4, with 7 bases matching TRBD1. CDR1 and CDR2 from the germline V gene are SGHVS and FQNEAQ. The CDR3 spans 16 residues. Trimming at V came to 3 bases and at J to 0 bases, leaving 5 bases not matched to a gene. The CDR3 region has the DNA TGTGCCAGCAGCTTCGACAGGGAGATAGCCAAAAACATTCAGTACTTC. It is translated as CASSFDREIAKNIQYF.